The present T cell receptor beta chain was sequenced within a study of T cells in Graves' hyperthyroidism and ophthalmopathy. General study points: Patients with ophthalmopathy were separated from those with stable hyperthyroidism by a 13 V-J model. Among clonotypes expanded in thyroid above 0.001, most were also found in blood. The model anticipated ophthalmopathy a median approximately six months pre-onset.

The table lists this clonotype with many counts. Antigen: not known. A much larger clone sits a single nucleotide away, making a read error possible. The TCR beta CDR3 regions underwent amplification using RNA transcripts as the source. TCR CDR3 underwent first-round RT-PCR with the HTBI primer set. TCRdb passed the multiplex PCR reads through MiXCR, listing each CDR3 protein once. Of roughly 300,000 distinct CDR3 sequences in the sample, about 25% were seen once. The CDR3 is 13 residues long. For the diagnoses, clinical symptoms, serum thyroxine and TRAb, thyroid ultrasound and orbital computed tomography were used.

The sequence was collected from a man aged 35 to 55 with Graves' hyperthyroidism that later progressed to Graves' ophthalmopathy. Material for sequencing was blood. J is TRBJ1-1 and V is TRBV12-3 or TRBV12-4; TRBD1 might be the D (5 bases). This chain's CDR3 is CASSFSKDTEASF. The CDR3 coding sequence is TGTGCCAGCAGTTTTTCGAAGGACACTGAAGCTTCCTTT.